The clone carrying this T cell receptor (beta chain) was recorded a few times. Its specificity is unknown. CDR3 size: 14 residues. The junction had 2 bases not matched to a gene; V was cut back by 1 base and J by 4 bases. The sample comes from a study of human T cells and chemical hapten exposure. Study results and caveats: More PT1 expanded TCRs went with higher patch test scores. The number of TCRs over 1 in 1000 frequency stayed unchanged after DPC.

Individual cDNA molecules each carried unique molecular identifiers attached by the library. Via MiXCR, TCRdb re-called the RACE reads, giving one row per CDR3 protein. This repertoire shows tens of thousands of distinct CDR3 sequences, 30% to 35% found once; its top ten account for approximately 9.1%. Time point given: patch test 1, 2 weeks after DPC sensitization. Treatment of the sample: therapeutic diphenylcyclopropenone sensitization with weekly scalp DPC. This sequence originates from a middle-aged man with alopecia areata. Some clones in this sample may be carry-over from other donors' samples. Here the sequenced sample was whole blood, taken in connection with sensitization to the hapten diphenylcyclopropenone (DPC). The J gene is TRBJ2-3, the V gene TRBV12-3 or TRBV12-4, with 7 bases that match TRBD2. The CDR3 spells CASSLGAGADTQYF. In DNA, the CDR3 is TGTGCCAGCAGTTTAGGGGCGGGAGCAGATACGCAGTATTTT.